This T cell receptor (beta chain) was sequenced in a study of OX40 agonist ivuxolimab in advanced cancers. Findings and caveats of the study: Circulating CD4+ and CD8+ T cells showed clonal expansion by week 6 at 0.1 to 3.0 mg/kg.

As for this clone: Its antigen is still unknown.

Clones were sequenced by immunoSEQ multiplex PCR, and TCRdb holds only the in-frame ones, with some missing. The data contain roughly 48,000 clones, around nine tenths of them seen just once; the ten biggest clones take up about 28%. V lost 3 bases, J lost 6 bases, and 6 bases stayed unmatched. Germline CDR1 SGDLS, CDR2 YYNGEE. There are 14 residues in the CDR3. The specimen comprised CD4+ or CD8+ T cells sorted from blood, sampled in a trial of the OX40 agonist ivuxolimab. The chain employs TRBV9 and TRBJ1-5; 7 bases match TRBD1. The source is an adult with an advanced solid tumor such as melanoma, head and neck, liver or kidney cancer. CDR3 amino acids: CASSGQGPGQPQHF. CDR3 nucleotide sequence: TGTGCCAGCAGCGGACAGGGCCCGGGTCAGCCCCAGCATTTT.